The present TCR beta chain was sequenced within a study of blood T cells in healthy people across ages. Across the whole study: When template switching was applied, about one barcoded beta molecule was captured per two T cells.

The authors ran a second PCR of roughly 6 to 12 cycles using a sample-barcoded 5' primer and a J-beta primer mix. The template-switch adaptor was a 5' adaptor with 12 random nucleotides. It tagged each cDNA molecule. Sequencing of every sample gave 2.5 million or more CDR3-containing paired-end reads. TCRdb processed the 5' RACE reads anew with MiXCR; each CDR3 protein has one entry. The sample includes roughly 800,000 distinct CDR3 sequences, more than 45% of them seen just once. In its sample, this clonotype was seen a few times. Its cognate antigen is unknown. General study findings and limits: Estimated diversity, derived from one million T cells, was regarded as an underestimate.

This CDR3 has 15 residues. CDR1 is ENHRY, CDR2 SYGVKD, per germline. V lost 3 bases, J lost 8 bases, and 16 bases lay in between. The chain links TRBV10-3 to TRBJ1-4; the D is unclear. Material: blood. The sequence was obtained from a man younger than 45 in good health. DNA for the CDR3: TGTGCCATCAGTGAAGTGGGCGGGCGTTGGGAAAAACTGTTTTTT. This codes for CAISEVGGRWEKLFF.